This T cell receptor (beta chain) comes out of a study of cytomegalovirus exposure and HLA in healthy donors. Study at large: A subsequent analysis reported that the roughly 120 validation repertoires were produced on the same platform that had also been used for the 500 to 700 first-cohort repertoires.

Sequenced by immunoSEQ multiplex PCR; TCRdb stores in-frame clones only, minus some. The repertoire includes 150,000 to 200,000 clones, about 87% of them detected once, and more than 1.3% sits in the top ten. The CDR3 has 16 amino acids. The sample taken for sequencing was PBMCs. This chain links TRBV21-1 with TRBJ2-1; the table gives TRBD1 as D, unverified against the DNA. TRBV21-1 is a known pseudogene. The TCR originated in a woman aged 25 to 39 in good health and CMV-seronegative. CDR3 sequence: CASNYHRSSSYNEQFF. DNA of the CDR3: TGTGCCAGCAACTACCACAGGTCGAGCTCCTACAATGAGCAGTTCTTC.